One sample yielded the 28 T cell receptor beta chains listed below, sequenced in a study of response to subunit inactivated influenza vaccine. MiXCR was run by TCRdb on the RT-PCR reads, yielding one entry per CDR3 protein. The sample holds around 570,000 distinct CDR3 sequences; around 8% are singletons and the top ten take 13%. The input for sequencing was PBMCs from blood, taken around 2 years after vaccination. These receptor sequences come from a man between 45 and 75 years old who received an inactivated influenza vaccine.

This clonotype has a handful of counts. CDR3 coding DNA: TGTGCCAGCAGCCAAGAGTTAGGTGGCCCCTCTGGCTACACCTTC. Its protein is CASSQELGGPSGYTF. V usage is TRBV4-2 and J usage is TRBJ1-2; D is uncertain. Trimming stripped 0 bases from V and 7 bases from J, with 15 bases between. Germline values: CDR1 LGHNA, CDR2 YNFKEQ. The length of the CDR3 is 15 residues.

This clonotype was detected many times. This CDR3 is CSARPPVGLAVYNEQFF. CDR3 DNA: TGCAGTGCTAGACCCCCCGTAGGACTAGCGGTCTACAATGAGCAGTTCTTC. The chain combines TRBV20-1 with TRBJ2-1; 10 nucleotides agree with TRBD2. This CDR3 spans 17 amino acids. Germline CDR1 and CDR2: DFQATT and SNEGSKA (reference sequence). The V gene end was trimmed by 2 bases and the J gene end by 3 bases; junction bases not matched to a gene: 10.

CDR3 residues: CASSVPGLARTYEQYF. The CDR3 DNA follows: TGTGCCAGCAGCGTTCCAGGACTAGCGCGAACCTACGAGCAGTACTTC. The chain has TRBV5-6 and TRBJ2-7; the match to TRBD2 covers 9 bases. The junction had 10 bases not matched to a gene; V was cut back by 4 bases and J by 2 bases. Germline V gene sequence: CDR1 SGHDT, CDR2 YYEEEE. The CDR3 contains 16 residues.

The J gene is TRBJ2-5, the V gene TRBV5-4; 11 positions agree with TRBD1. The CDR3 has 15 amino acids. Germline assignment: CDR1 SGHNT and CDR2 YYREEE (reference sequence). The V segment lost 4 bases and the J segment 5 bases; nucleotides outside the gene matches: 7. In DNA form, the CDR3 reads TGTGCCAGCAGCCCTGGACAGGGGGCCCAGGAGACCCAGTACTTC. Translating gives CASSPGQGAQETQYF.

This clonotype was detected a few times. This chain links TRBV7-2 with TRBJ1-5; D ambiguous. V lost 1 base to trimming and J lost 2 bases, with 9 bases between them. CDR1 SGHTA and CDR2 FQGNSA come from the germline V gene. The CDR3 has 15 amino acids. In nucleotides, the CDR3 is TGTGCCAGCAGCTTAGAAAAAAACGGCAATCAGCCCCAGCATTTT. It yields the protein CASSLEKNGNQPQHF.

This clonotype was detected many times. This chain joins TRBV11-3 and TRBJ2-7; TRBD1 agrees at 10 bases. CDR1 and CDR2 from the germline V gene are SGHNT and YENEEA. V trimming: 5 bases; J trimming: 9 bases; junction bases outside the gene matches: 16. The CDR3 consists of 16 residues. The CDR3 loop reads CASSPGGQGTWLGQYF. For the CDR3, the DNA is TGTGCCAGCAGCCCAGGGGGACAGGGGACCTGGTTGGGGCAGTACTTC.

Many counts were recorded for this clonotype. The V gene is TRBV3-1, the J gene TRBJ1-6; 10 bases are a match to TRBD1. CDR1 LGHDT and CDR2 YNNKEL come from the germline V gene (reference sequence). The CDR3 contains 15 residues. Trimming took 4 bases from V and 7 from J; bases not matched to a gene: 4. The CDR3 region is CASSPGGQGNSPLHF. The DNA for the CDR3 is TGTGCCAGCAGCCCCGGGGGACAGGGGAATTCACCCCTCCACTTT.

The chain recombines TRBV15 with TRBJ2-7; 10 positions match TRBD2. J gave up 6 bases and V 1 base, and 9 bases lay outside the gene matches. The CDR3 length is 16 residues. Per germline, CDR1 LNHNV and CDR2 YYDKDF (reference sequence). The CDR3: CATSRGEREGLGEQYF. The CDR3 region has the DNA TGTGCCACCAGCAGAGGGGAGCGGGAGGGCCTGGGCGAGCAGTACTTC.

Only a few counts were recorded for this clonotype. The chain has TRBV2 and TRBJ2-5; D remains unclear. The V gene lost 6 bases and the J gene lost 3 bases, with 8 bases spanning the gap. The CDR3 runs to 12 residues. CDR1 is SNHLY, CDR2 FYNNEI, per germline. The CDR3 is CASRGLEETQYF. CDR3 in DNA: TGTGCCAGCAGGGGTTTAGAAGAGACCCAGTACTTC.

The gene calls are TRBV7-6 and TRBJ2-7; 9 bases fit TRBD2. The CDR3 runs to 17 residues. With V trimmed by 5 bases and J by 6 bases, 17 bases remained unmatched. Per germline, CDR1 SGHVS and CDR2 FNYEAQ. CDR3: CASSQGGWREGRLEQYF. As DNA, the CDR3 is TGTGCCAGCAGCCAGGGCGGGTGGCGGGAGGGCCGTCTCGAGCAGTACTTC.

This clonotype was detected only a few times. This rearrangement joins TRBV7-2 to TRBJ2-7, with D possibly TRBD1 on 5 matching bases. Germline V gives CDR1 SGHTA, CDR2 FQGNSA. The CDR3 loop spans 15 amino acids. Trimming took 5 bases from V and 3 from J, leaving 17 bases between them. The CDR3 nucleotides read TGTGCCAGCAGCATAGAGGAAGGGGTTCTCTACGAGCAGTACTTC. Translation: CASSIEEGVLYEQYF.

The V and J genes are TRBV9 and TRBJ2-3; 13 positions agree with TRBD2. Germline CDR1 is SGDLS and CDR2 is YYNGEE. This CDR3 comprises 17 residues. The V gene end was trimmed by 2 bases and the J gene end by 0 bases; junction bases not matched to a gene: 3. The CDR3 DNA follows: TGTGCCAGCAGCGTGGGGACTAGCGGGGCTAGCACAGATACGCAGTATTTT. Residues: CASSVGTSGASTDTQYF.

This clonotype was seen a few times. J is TRBJ2-5 and V is TRBV7-2; D is possibly TRBD2 (7 bases). CDR1 is SGHTA and CDR2 is FQGNSA in the germline V gene. Trimming stripped 5 bases from V and 3 bases from J, with 16 bases between. This CDR3 spans 15 amino acids. CDR3 bases: TGTGCCAGCAGCGTTTCGGGGGGCGGGGAAGAGACCCAGTACTTC. Translated, it gives CASSVSGGGEETQYF.

The chain joins TRBV12-3 or TRBV12-4 to TRBJ1-2; tentative D call: TRBD1 (6 bases). The V and J ends lost 2 bases and 8 bases respectively, with 12 bases between them. CDR3 length equals 13 residues. The CDR3 spells CASSLLQGRGYTF. The CDR3 DNA reads as TGTGCCAGCAGTTTATTGCAGGGGCGAGGCTACACCTTC.

The chain employs TRBV6-2 or TRBV6-3 and TRBJ1-2; D unclear. The length of the CDR3 is 12 residues. Germline V CDR1 and CDR2: MNHEY, SVGEGT. The V and J ends lost 5 bases and 5 bases respectively, with 9 bases between them. The CDR3 loop reads CASSATEYGYTF. Here the CDR3 DNA reads TGTGCCAGCAGTGCGACCGAGTATGGCTACACCTTC.

This clonotype was found many times. Relative to the germline gene, one junction end is altered; a read error may explain this. The gene calls are TRBV7-7 and TRBJ2-2; no clear D. In germline, CDR1 is SSHAT, CDR2 FNYEAQ (reference sequence). The CDR3 spans 12 residues. The CDR3 DNA reads TGTGCTAGCAGCTTAGAAGGCGGGGAGCTGTTTTTT. It codes for CASSLEGGELFF.

This clonotype has just a few counts. This chain joins TRBV6-2 or TRBV6-3 and TRBJ2-5, with D perhaps matching TRBD1 (6 bases). The CDR3 contains 14 residues. Trimming shortened V by 8 bases and J by 9 bases, and 22 bases separated the two germline ends. CDR1 is MNHEY and CDR2 is SVGEGT in the germline V gene. In DNA form, the CDR3 reads TGTGCCAGCGAAAGGACCACCCAAGGGGGTGCCCAGTACTTC. This codes for CASERTTQGGAQYF.

This clonotype was detected a few times. V usage is TRBV20-1 and J usage is TRBJ2-3, with D perhaps matching TRBD1 or TRBD2 (6 bases each). The CDR3 contains 13 residues. The ends were cut back, 4 bases at V and 4 bases at J, with 12 bases in the middle. Germline V CDR1 and CDR2: DFQATT, SNEGSKA (reference sequence). The CDR3 DNA follows: TGCAGTGCTACCTTGGGGGGCCCAGATACGCAGTATTTT. This translates into CSATLGGPDTQYF.

The sample holds a few counts of this clonotype. This chain uses TRBV5-6 with TRBJ2-7; 15 nucleotides line up with TRBD2. CDR1 is SGHDT and CDR2 is YYEEEE in the germline V gene. This CDR3 spans 14 amino acids. V was pared by 5 bases and J by 7 bases, with 4 bases of the junction left unmatched. For the CDR3, the DNA is TGTGCCAGCAGTCGGACTAGCGGGAGGGCTGAGCAGTACTTC. This codes for CASSRTSGRAEQYF.

The chain employs TRBV20-1 and TRBJ2-7; D possibly corresponds to TRBD1 (5 bases). CDR3 size: 13 residues. V lost 7 bases and J lost 3, with 16 bases in between. Germline CDR1 is DFQATT and CDR2 is SNEGSKA (reference sequence). The CDR3 region is CSVRQGVNYEQYF. The CDR3 bases are TGCAGTGTCAGGCAGGGCGTTAACTACGAGCAGTACTTC.

A few counts support this clonotype. The CDR3 is CASSDITEQYF. CDR3 in DNA: TGTGCCAGCAGTGATATCACCGAGCAGTACTTC. The V and J genes are TRBV2 and TRBJ2-7; D unclear. V lost 3 bases to trimming and J lost 6 bases, with 6 bases between them. Germline CDR1 is SNHLY and CDR2 is FYNNEI. The CDR3 totals 11 residues.

This clonotype has just a few counts. The chain combines TRBV19 with TRBJ2-2; D may be TRBD1 (6 bases). Germline-derived CDR1 and CDR2 are LNHDA and SQIVND (reference sequence). The CDR3 consists of 16 residues. Trimming took off 3 bases at V and 2 bases at J, with 13 bases between the two ends. CDR3 loop: CASSISGQLNTGELFF. The CDR3 DNA follows: TGTGCCAGTAGTATTTCCGGACAGCTTAACACCGGGGAGCTGTTTTTT.

The chain combines TRBV11-1 with TRBJ2-1, with a possible D match to TRBD1 (6 bases). The CDR3 has 18 residues. Germline CDR1 and CDR2: SGHAT and FQDESV (reference sequence). The V gene lost 5 bases and the J gene lost 10 bases, with 30 bases spanning the gap. CDR3 in amino acids: CASSHRLQGAQILREQFF. For the CDR3, the DNA is TGTGCCAGCAGCCACCGTCTACAGGGCGCCCAAATTTTACGGGAGCAGTTCTTC.

This clonotype came up many times. The chain links TRBV12-3 or TRBV12-4 to TRBJ1-3; no reliable D call. The CDR3 contains 15 residues. V dropped 3 bases and J dropped 0 bases, with 9 bases sitting between them. The chain's CDR3 is CASSLRLLSGNTIYF. The CDR3 DNA sequence: TGTGCCAGCAGTTTGCGACTCCTCTCTGGAAACACCATATATTTT.

The chain carries TRBV20-1 and TRBJ2-1; 8 nucleotides line up with TRBD1. This CDR3 has 13 amino acids. The V gene's germline CDR1 is DFQATT and CDR2 SNEGSKA (reference sequence). Trimming at V came to 5 bases and at J to 4 bases, leaving 4 bases not matched to a gene. The CDR3 reads CSADRGGYNEQFF. The CDR3 coding sequence is TGCAGTGCTGACAGGGGCGGGTACAATGAGCAGTTCTTC.

This clonotype was observed at least ten times. The CDR3: CASSVEGLAYNEQFF. The CDR3 coding sequence is TGTGCCAGCAGCGTAGAGGGACTAGCCTACAATGAGCAGTTCTTC. The genes are TRBV9 and TRBJ2-1, with TRBD2 matching over 8 bases. This CDR3 spans 15 amino acids. The V and J ends lost 0 bases and 2 bases, in that order; junction bases with no gene match: 1. CDR1 is SGDLS and CDR2 is YYNGEE in the germline V gene.

V and J are TRBV6-1 and TRBJ2-7, with D hard to call. CDR1 and CDR2 from the germline V gene are MNHNS and SASEGT. V shed 0 bases and J shed 0 bases, with 12 bases lying between them. This CDR3 comprises 16 residues. The chain's CDR3 is CASSEALGYVSYEQYF. Written as DNA, the CDR3 is TGTGCCAGCAGTGAAGCTCTGGGGTACGTCTCCTACGAGCAGTACTTC.

This clonotype was detected many times. V gene TRBV28 combines with J gene TRBJ2-2; 11 nucleotides match TRBD2. The CDR3 consists of 16 residues. Germline CDR1 and CDR2: MDHEN and SYDVKM. The trim removed 6 bases at V and 1 base at J, leaving 4 bases unmatched. Here the CDR3 reads CASSPTSGENTGELFF. DNA for the CDR3: TGTGCCAGCAGCCCGACTAGCGGGGAGAACACCGGGGAGCTGTTTTTT.